A single sample gave rise to the 17 T cell receptor beta chains below, sequenced in a study of T cells in tuberculosis. Using immunoSEQ multiplex PCR, the repertoire was profiled, and TCRdb retains in-frame clones only, with some absent. The sample has around 39,000 clones, about 93% seen once. Sequencing used PBMCs. These receptors all stem from a donor between 10 and 35 years old with latent tuberculosis or without tuberculosis infection.

The J gene is TRBJ1-5, the V gene TRBV30; D perhaps matches TRBD1 (6 bases). The CDR3 has 16 amino acids. The V gene's germline CDR1 is GTSNPN and CDR2 SVGIG (reference sequence). Trimming took off 0 bases at V and 0 bases at J, with 12 bases between the two ends. The DNA for the CDR3 is TGTGCCTGGAGTGTAGAAGGGGGGGTTAGCAATCAGCCCCAGCATTTT. It translates to CAWSVEGGVSNQPQHF.

This clone was detected only once. The rearrangement joins TRBV5-1 to TRBJ2-1, with 9 bases identical to TRBD1. CDR1 and CDR2 from the germline V gene are SGHRS and YFSETQ. The junction had 15 bases not matched to a gene; V was cut back by 3 bases and J by 8 bases. The CDR3 has 17 residues. The DNA for the CDR3 is TGCGCCAGCAGCTCTGGGACAGGGAAAGAATTTTCCCATGAGCAGTTCTTC. Amino acid sequence: CASSSGTGKEFSHEQFF.

The J gene is TRBJ1-1, the V gene TRBV5-1; TRBD1 agrees at 7 bases. V lost 2 bases and J lost 7; bases outside the gene matches: 14. There are 16 residues in the CDR3. Germline loops: CDR1 SGHRS, CDR2 YFSETQ. The CDR3 loop is CASSFTDSDRRNEAFF. In nucleotides, the CDR3 is TGCGCCAGCAGCTTTACTGATTCGGACAGGCGAAATGAAGCTTTCTTT.

The J gene is TRBJ2-7, the V gene TRBV6-1, with 8 nucleotides matching TRBD2. After removal of 3 bases from V and 5 bases from J, the junction contained 9 bases not matched to a gene. CDR3 size: 15 residues. CDR1 and CDR2 from the germline V gene are MNHNS and SASEGT. In nucleotides, the CDR3 is TGTGCCAGCAGTGAGGGACTAGGGAGTATACACGAGCAGTACTTC. Translation: CASSEGLGSIHEQYF.

The V gene is TRBV19, the J gene TRBJ1-1; TRBD1 might be the D (5 bases). Trimming took off 1 base at V and 5 bases at J, with 11 bases between the two ends. Germline V lookup: CDR1 LNHDA, CDR2 SQIVND (reference sequence). The CDR3 is 14 amino acids. The CDR3 sequence: CASSIGGGKTEAFF. DNA of the CDR3: TGTGCCAGTAGTATAGGTGGGGGGAAGACTGAAGCTTTCTTT.

The chain employs TRBV6-1 and TRBJ2-7, with a tentative D call TRBD2 (6 bases). This CDR3 is 15 amino acids long. CDR1 and CDR2 (germline): MNHNS, SASEGT. The V end lost 6 bases, the J end lost 0 bases, and 15 bases lay between the germline ends. The CDR3 sequence: CASSVGTDYSYEQYF. The CDR3 coding sequence is TGTGCCAGCAGCGTCGGGACTGACTACTCCTACGAGCAGTACTTC.

This clone was recorded once. This chain links TRBV29-1 with TRBJ2-7; perhaps TRBD1 as D (5 bases). V dropped 3 bases and J dropped 1 base, with 19 bases sitting between them. Germline lookup yields CDR1 SQVTM and CDR2 ANQGSEA. This CDR3 contains 16 residues. The CDR3 is CSVERFGTGLSYEQYF. Here the CDR3 DNA reads TGCAGCGTTGAGAGGTTCGGAACAGGCCTATCCTACGAGCAGTACTTC.

The V call is TRBV9, the J call TRBJ2-6; 8 bases match TRBD2. The CDR3 is 18 residues long. Losses at the gene ends were 0 bases for V and 0 bases for J; bases not matched to a gene: 5. Germline V lookup: CDR1 SGDLS, CDR2 YYNGEE. CDR3 in DNA: TGTGCCAGCAGCGTAGGAAGCGGGGGTCGCTCTGGGGCCAACGTCCTGACTTTC. Encoded protein: CASSVGSGGRSGANVLTF.

The chain carries TRBV14 and TRBJ1-1; no definite D call. CDR1 is SGHDN and CDR2 is FVKESK in the germline V gene. The V gene lost 4 bases and the J gene lost 0 bases, with 6 bases spanning the gap. The CDR3 has 13 amino acids. The CDR3: CASSLKMNTEAFF. The CDR3 DNA reads as TGTGCCAGCAGCCTTAAAATGAACACTGAAGCTTTCTTT.

The chain joins TRBV2 to TRBJ1-2; 8 bases map to TRBD1. The V and J ends lost 6 bases and 7 bases, in that order; junction bases with no gene match: 13. Germline lookup yields CDR1 SNHLY and CDR2 FYNNEI. The CDR3 sequence is 15 residues long. The CDR3, as DNA: TGTGCCAGCAGCACCTCCCGAGGGACAGGCTCTGGCTACACCTTC. This sequence encodes CASSTSRGTGSGYTF.

CDR3 DNA sequence: TGTGCCAGCAGTTACGGACTAGCGGGGGCCCACGAGCAGTACTTC. Its protein product is CASSYGLAGAHEQYF. The chain is built from TRBV6-6 and TRBJ2-7, with 13 bases that match TRBD2. This CDR3 has 15 amino acids. Trimming took 2 bases from V and 5 from J; bases not matched to a gene: 3. CDR1 and CDR2 from the germline V gene are MNHNY and SVGAGI (reference sequence).

This clone was detected once. The germline gene is not matched at one end of the junction; a read error may be the cause. The chain employs TRBV5-4 and TRBJ1-2, with 7 bases that match TRBD1. The CDR3 consists of 15 residues. Per the germline V gene, CDR1 is SGHNT and CDR2 is YYREEE (reference sequence). The chain's CDR3 is CASSSRTGPNYGYTF. The DNA of the CDR3 is TGTGCCAGCAGCTCCCGGACAGGACCTAATTATGGCTACACCTTC. The variable domain in full, completed from reference TRBV5-4 and TRBJ1-2, reads ETGVTQSPTHLIKTRGQQVTLRCSSQSGHNTVSWYQQALGQGPQFIFQYYREEENGRGNFPPRFSGLQFPNYSSELNVNALELDDSALYLCASSSRTGPNYGYTFGSGTRLTVV.

The chain recombines TRBV30 with TRBJ1-4; no clear D gene. This CDR3 has 14 amino acids. V lost 0 bases, J lost 4 bases, and 9 bases lay in between. Germline-derived CDR1 and CDR2 are GTSNPN and SVGIG (reference sequence). The CDR3 DNA reads TGTGCCTGGAGTGTACCTAAACTTAATGAAAAACTGTTTTTT. It translates to CAWSVPKLNEKLFF.

The chain carries TRBV30 and TRBJ1-2, with D unclear. Germline V gene data show CDR1 as GTSNPN and CDR2 as SVGIG (reference sequence). Trimming left V 1 base short and J 4 bases short, with 13 bases between. The CDR3 sequence is 14 residues long. Written as DNA, the CDR3 is TGTGCCTGGAGTGCCGGTGGGCAGATCTATGGCTACACCTTC. It codes for CAWSAGGQIYGYTF.

The V and J genes are TRBV9 and TRBJ1-2; no reliable D call. Germline V gene lookup returns CDR1 SGDLS and CDR2 YYNGEE. CDR3 length equals 15 residues. V was shortened by 0 bases and J by 0 bases, with 9 bases between the two germline ends. The CDR3: CASSVDSSSNYGYTF. As DNA, the CDR3 is TGTGCCAGCAGCGTAGACAGCAGTTCTAACTATGGCTACACCTTC.

The chain links TRBV29-1 to TRBJ1-3; perhaps TRBD1 as D (6 bases). The germline CDR1 and CDR2 sequences are SQVTM and ANQGSEA. The germline V and J ends were trimmed by 4 bases and 3 bases, with 13 bases remaining between them. The CDR3 sequence is 14 residues long. The DNA of the CDR3 is TGCAGCGTTGCTAAGGGGGAAAGTGGAAACACCATATATTTT. Translation gives CSVAKGESGNTIYF.

This clone has only one observation. The V and J genes are TRBV6-6 and TRBJ1-1; D remains ambiguous. Germline V gene sequence: CDR1 MNHNY, CDR2 SVGAGI (reference sequence). This CDR3 spans 15 amino acids. Trimming stripped 0 bases from V and 4 bases from J, with 12 bases between. The DNA for the CDR3 is TGTGCCAGCAGTTACTCGCCGTTGGGGAGCACTGAAGCTTTCTTT. Translating it yields CASSYSPLGSTEAFF.